This paragraph covers one TCR beta chain sequence. The entry originates in a study of T cell changes during pregnancy in multiple sclerosis. Assay used: immunoSEQ multiplex PCR; TCRdb lists only in-frame clones, some missing. The table lists roughly 69,000 clones, 90% to 95% of them singletons. Germline lookup yields CDR1 SEHNR and CDR2 FQNEAQ (reference sequence). This CDR3 spans 18 amino acids. J lost 3 bases, V lost 5 bases, and 17 bases had no gene match. The clonotype originates from a female donor with multiple sclerosis, enrolled in a pregnancy study. V and J are TRBV7-9 and TRBJ1-2, with TRBD1 matching over 8 bases. Here the sequenced sample was peripheral blood, taken after pregnancy. CDR3 loop: CASSPPPNLSQGDYGYTF. The DNA of the CDR3 is TGTGCCAGCAGCCCTCCTCCTAACCTTTCACAGGGGGACTATGGCTACACCTTC.